This is a list of T cell receptor beta chains from one sample in a study of blood T cell repertoires in COVID-19. The assay was immunoSEQ multiplex PCR, and TCRdb's table has in-frame clones only and misses some. The sample holds some 70,000 clones, around 87% seen once. Sample: peripheral blood. These receptor sequences come from a man aged 35 to 55 with COVID-19, enrolled during active disease. CDR3s include the opening cysteine and the closing phenylalanine or tryptophan. A D gene is named only where the DNA matches it firmly. Not every row has a clone size; where given, it reads once, few, many or a size class.

clone size	V gene	J gene	D gene	CDR3 protein	CDR3 DNA
.	TRBV24-1	TRBJ1-3	.	CATSDCALGAYGNTIYF	TGTGCCACCAGTGATTGCGCCCTAGGGGCGTACGGAAACACCATATATTTT
.	TRBV2	TRBJ2-5	TRBD1	CASGQGQETQYF	TGTGCCTCCGGACAGGGACAAGAGACCCAGTACTTC
.	TRBV23-1	TRBJ1-5	.	CASSPNRREDQPQHF	TGCGCCAGCAGTCCAAACAGGAGGGAAGATCAGCCCCAGCATTTT
.	TRBV4-1	TRBJ2-1	TRBD2	CASSQAGTSGGLGNEQFF	TGCGCCAGCAGCCAAGCAGGGACTAGCGGGGGGCTAGGGAATGAGCAGTTCTTC
.	TRBV21-1	TRBJ2-7	.	CASSLPEEGRYEQYF	TGTGCCAGCAGCCTCCCGGAGGAGGGGCGCTACGAGCAGTACTTC
once	TRBV6-6	TRBJ1-4	.	CASSFPGGNEKLFF	TGTGCCAGCAGTTTTCCTGGAGGTAATGAAAAACTGTTTTTT
.	TRBV19	TRBJ2-4	TRBD2	CASSGGGWTLKNIQYF	TGTGCCAGTAGTGGGGGGGGGTGGACACTGAAAAACATTCAGTACTTC
.	TRBV19	TRBJ2-1	TRBD1	CASTMLTGTGGREQFF	TGTGCCAGTACCATGCTGACCGGGACAGGGGGCAGGGAGCAGTTCTTC
.	TRBV27	TRBJ2-7	TRBD1	CASNLVKQGTYEQYF	TGTGCCAGCAATCTGGTCAAACAGGGGACCTACGAGCAGTACTTC
.	TRBV9	TRBJ1-1	.	CASSPRGGMAEAFF	TGTGCCAGCAGCCCTAGAGGCGGTATGGCAGAAGCTTTCTTT
.	TRBV28	TRBJ2-3	.	CASSSSSTDTQYF	TGTGCCAGCAGTTCGAGCAGCACAGATACGCAGTATTTT
.	TRBV6-5	TRBJ2-7	TRBD1	CASSLTGGGYEQYF	TGTGCCAGCAGCCTGACAGGGGGCGGGTACGAGCAGTACTTC
.	TRBV30	TRBJ2-1	TRBD2	CASGLAENEQFF	TGTGCCTCTGGACTAGCCGAAAATGAGCAGTTCTTC
.	TRBV7-9	TRBJ2-7	TRBD1	CASRATGGGYEQYF	TGTGCCAGCAGGGCGACAGGGGGGGGCTACGAGCAGTACTTC
.	TRBV19	TRBJ1-1	.	CASLAQNTEAFF	TGTGCCAGTCTGGCCCAGAACACTGAAGCTTTCTTT
.	TRBV5-1	TRBJ2-1	.	CASSPTAAPYNEQFF	TGCGCCAGCAGCCCCACAGCCGCACCCTACAATGAGCAGTTCTTC
few	TRBV10-3	TRBJ1-4	TRBD1	CAIPTGTGLEKLFF	TGTGCCATCCCCACCGGGACAGGGCTTGAAAAACTGTTTTTT
.	TRBV5-6	TRBJ2-5	.	CASSFQVTQYF	TGTGCCAGCAGCTTTCAGGTCACCCAGTACTTC
.	TRBV27	TRBJ2-7	.	CASSPRFGVLISYEQYF	TGTGCCAGCAGTCCCCGGTTCGGGGTCCTTATCTCCTACGAGCAGTACTTC
few	TRBV5-6	TRBJ2-5	TRBD1	CASSLRQGKETQYF	TGTGCCAGCAGCTTACGACAGGGAAAGGAGACCCAGTACTTC
.	TRBV28	TRBJ2-7	TRBD1	CASRKAGQGVYEQYF	TGTGCCAGCAGAAAGGCGGGACAGGGCGTCTACGAGCAGTACTTC
.	TRBV18	TRBJ1-6	.	CASSQDSALSPLHF	TGTGCCAGCTCGCAGGACTCGGCGCTGTCACCCCTCCACTTT
.	TRBV5-4	TRBJ2-7	.	CASSPTPLLSYEQYF	TGTGCCAGCAGCCCAACTCCCCTCCTCTCCTACGAGCAGTACTTC
once	TRBV30	TRBJ1-1	.	CAWSVFRNTEAFF	TGTGCCTGGAGTGTATTTAGGAACACTGAAGCTTTCTTT
.	TRBV15	TRBJ2-1	TRBD1	CATSSTPGQGLNEQFF	TGTGCCACCAGCAGCACCCCGGGACAGGGTTTGAATGAGCAGTTCTTC
.	TRBV7-6	TRBJ2-1	.	CASSLSRPGPNNEQFF	TGTGCCAGCAGCTTGTCGCGGCCAGGGCCCAACAATGAGCAGTTCTTC
.	TRBV4-1	TRBJ1-2	.	CASSPSDVDSDSYGYTF	TGCGCCAGCAGCCCCTCGGATGTAGACAGCGATTCGTATGGCTACACCTTC
.	TRBV5-4	TRBJ2-3	TRBD2	CASSKNSGVTQYF	TGTGCCAGCAGCAAAAATAGCGGGGTTACGCAGTATTTT
.	TRBV12-3/TRBV12-4	TRBJ1-1	TRBD1	CASSRDRVEAFF	TGTGCCAGCAGTCGGGACAGGGTGGAAGCTTTCTTT
.	TRBV13	TRBJ2-1	TRBD1	CASSFRQGSYNEQFF	TGTGCCAGCAGCTTTAGACAGGGGAGCTACAATGAGCAGTTCTTC
.	TRBV29-1	TRBJ2-2	.	CSGRESEAGELFF	TGCAGCGGCCGGGAATCTGAGGCCGGGGAGCTGTTTTTT
.	TRBV25-1	TRBJ1-6	.	CASSATRSGTSVLAPLHF	TGTGCCAGCAGCGCGACCCGGTCCGGGACATCCGTTCTGGCTCCCCTCCACTTT
.	TRBV16	TRBJ1-5	TRBD1	CASRQRGPSNQPQHF	TGTGCCAGCAGGCAGAGGGGGCCGAGCAATCAGCCCCAGCATTTT
.	TRBV4-2	TRBJ1-2	TRBD1	CASSQDRGIYGYTF	TGTGCCAGCAGCCAAGACAGGGGGATCTATGGCTACACCTTC
.	TRBV6-5	TRBJ1-1	TRBD1	CASTGQENTEAFF	TGTGCCAGCACTGGACAGGAGAACACTGAAGCTTTCTTT
few	TRBV6-5	TRBJ1-2	.	CASSYGGLNYGYTF	TGTGCCAGCAGTTATGGGGGACTTAACTATGGCTACACCTTC
few	TRBV2	TRBJ1-2	TRBD1	CASSRQIMGQSQGYTF	TGTGCCAGCAGTCGTCAGATAATGGGACAGTCACAGGGCTACACCTTC
.	TRBV6-5	TRBJ1-4	.	CASWEGRLNEKLFF	TGTGCCAGTTGGGAGGGCCGGCTTAATGAAAAACTGTTTTTT
.	TRBV6-5	TRBJ1-3	.	CASITASGNTIYF	TGTGCCAGCATTACAGCCTCTGGAAACACCATATATTTT
.	TRBV13	TRBJ2-1	TRBD2	CASSLWSGGWEQFF	TGTGCCAGCAGCTTATGGAGCGGGGGATGGGAGCAGTTCTTC
.	TRBV9	TRBJ1-2	.	CASTPVQGNYGYTF	TGTGCCAGCACCCCCGTACAGGGAAACTATGGCTACACCTTC